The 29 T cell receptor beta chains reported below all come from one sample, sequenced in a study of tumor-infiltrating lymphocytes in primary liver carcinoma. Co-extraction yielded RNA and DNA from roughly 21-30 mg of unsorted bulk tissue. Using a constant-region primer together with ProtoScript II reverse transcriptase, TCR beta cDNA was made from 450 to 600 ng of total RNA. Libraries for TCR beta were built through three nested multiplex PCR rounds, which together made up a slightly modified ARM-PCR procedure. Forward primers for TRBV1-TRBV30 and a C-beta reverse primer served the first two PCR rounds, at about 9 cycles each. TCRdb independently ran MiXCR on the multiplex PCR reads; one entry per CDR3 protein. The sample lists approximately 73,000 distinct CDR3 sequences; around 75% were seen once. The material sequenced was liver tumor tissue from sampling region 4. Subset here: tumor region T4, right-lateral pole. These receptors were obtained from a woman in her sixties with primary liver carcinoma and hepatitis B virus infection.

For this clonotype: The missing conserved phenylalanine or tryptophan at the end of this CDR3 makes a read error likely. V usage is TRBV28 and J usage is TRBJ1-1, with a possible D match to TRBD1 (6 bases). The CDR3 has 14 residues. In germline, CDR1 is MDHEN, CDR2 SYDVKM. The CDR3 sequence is CASWAGDGGTGAFL. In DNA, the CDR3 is TGTGCCAGTTGGGCAGGGGATGGAGGCACTGGAGCTTTCTTA.

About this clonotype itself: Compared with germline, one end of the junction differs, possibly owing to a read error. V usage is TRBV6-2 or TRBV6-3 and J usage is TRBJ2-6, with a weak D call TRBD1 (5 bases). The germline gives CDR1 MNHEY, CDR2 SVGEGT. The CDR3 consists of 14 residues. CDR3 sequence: CASNGQGGANILTF. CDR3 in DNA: TGTGCCAGCAATGGGCAGGGTGGGGCCAACATCCTGACTTTC.

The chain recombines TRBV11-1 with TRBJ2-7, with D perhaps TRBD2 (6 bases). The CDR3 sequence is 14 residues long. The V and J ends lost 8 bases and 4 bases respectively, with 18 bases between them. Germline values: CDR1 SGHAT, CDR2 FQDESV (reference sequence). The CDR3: CASGGKRATYEQYF. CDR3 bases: TGTGCCAGCGGGGGGAAGAGGGCCACGTACGAGCAGTACTTC.

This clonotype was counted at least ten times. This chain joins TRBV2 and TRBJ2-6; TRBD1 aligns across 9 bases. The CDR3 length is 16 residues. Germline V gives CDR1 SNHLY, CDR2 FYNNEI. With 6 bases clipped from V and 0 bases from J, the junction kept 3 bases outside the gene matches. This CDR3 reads CASSKTGGSGANVLTF. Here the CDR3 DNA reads TGTGCCAGCAGCAAGACAGGGGGCTCTGGGGCCAACGTCCTGACTTTC.

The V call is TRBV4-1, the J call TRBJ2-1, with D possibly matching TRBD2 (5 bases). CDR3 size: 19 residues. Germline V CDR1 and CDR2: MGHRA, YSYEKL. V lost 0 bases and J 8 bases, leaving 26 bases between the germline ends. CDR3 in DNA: TGCGCCAGCAGCCAAGACTCCCCGACGGTAGCGACTAACGGATATGAGCAGTTCTTC. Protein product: CASSQDSPTVATNGYEQFF.

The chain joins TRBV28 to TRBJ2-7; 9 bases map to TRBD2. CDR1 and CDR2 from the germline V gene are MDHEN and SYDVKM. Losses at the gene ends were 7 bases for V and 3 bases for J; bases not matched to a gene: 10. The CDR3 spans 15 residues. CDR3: CASTRGGVTLYEQYF. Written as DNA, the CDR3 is TGTGCCAGCACTCGCGGGGGGGTCACTCTCTACGAGCAGTACTTC.

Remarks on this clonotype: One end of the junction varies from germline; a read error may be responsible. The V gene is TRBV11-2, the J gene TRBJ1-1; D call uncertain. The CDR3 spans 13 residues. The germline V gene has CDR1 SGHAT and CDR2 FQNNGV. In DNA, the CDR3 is TGTGCCAGCGGCCTCGCGCTGAACACTGAAGCTCTCTTT. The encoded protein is CASGLALNTEALF. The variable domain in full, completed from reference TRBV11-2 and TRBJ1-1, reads EAGVAQSPRYKIIEKRQSVAFWCNPISGHATLYWYQQILGQGPKLLIQFQNNGVVDDSQLPKDRFSAERLKGVDSTLKIQPAKLEDSAVYLCASGLALNTEALFGQGTRLTVV.

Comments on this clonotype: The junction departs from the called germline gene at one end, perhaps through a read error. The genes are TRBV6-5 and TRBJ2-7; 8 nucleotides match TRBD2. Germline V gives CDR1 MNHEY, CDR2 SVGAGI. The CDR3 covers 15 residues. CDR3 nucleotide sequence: TGTGCCAGCAGTTTTACAAGCGGGAGCTCCTGCGAGCAGTACTTC. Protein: CASSFTSGSSCEQYF.

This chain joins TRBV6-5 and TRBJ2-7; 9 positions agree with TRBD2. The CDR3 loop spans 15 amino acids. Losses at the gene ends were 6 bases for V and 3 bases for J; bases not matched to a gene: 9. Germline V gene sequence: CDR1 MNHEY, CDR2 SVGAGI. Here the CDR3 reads CASRSVAGGYYEQYF. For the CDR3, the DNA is TGTGCCAGCAGGTCGGTGGCGGGAGGGTACTACGAGCAGTACTTC.

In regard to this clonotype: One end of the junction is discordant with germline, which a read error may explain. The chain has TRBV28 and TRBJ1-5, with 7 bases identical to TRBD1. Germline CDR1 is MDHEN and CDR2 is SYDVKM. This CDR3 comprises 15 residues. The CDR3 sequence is CVSRFPGGSNQPKHF. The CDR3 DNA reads TGTGTCAGCAGGTTTCCAGGGGGTAGCAATCAGCCCAAGCATTTT. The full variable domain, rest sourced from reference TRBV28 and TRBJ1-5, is DVKVTQSSRYLVKRTGEKVFLECVQDMDHENMFWYRQDPGLGLRLIYFSYDVKMKEKGDIPEGYSVSREKKERFSLILESASTNQTSMYLCVSRFPGGSNQPKHFGDGTRLSIL.

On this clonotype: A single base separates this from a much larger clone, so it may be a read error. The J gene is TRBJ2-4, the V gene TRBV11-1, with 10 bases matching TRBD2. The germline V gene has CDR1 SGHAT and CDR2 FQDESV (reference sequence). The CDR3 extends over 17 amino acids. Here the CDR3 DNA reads TGTGGCAGCAGCTCGAGAAGGACTAGCGGTAACAAAAACATTCAGTACTTC. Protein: CGSSSRRTSGNKNIQYF.

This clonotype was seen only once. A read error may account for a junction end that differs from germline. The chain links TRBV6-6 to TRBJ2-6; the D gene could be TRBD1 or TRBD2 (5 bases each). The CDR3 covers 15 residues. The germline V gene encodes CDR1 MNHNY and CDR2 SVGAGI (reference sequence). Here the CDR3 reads CASSMQGAGVNVQTF. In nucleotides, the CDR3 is TGTGCCAGCAGTATGCAGGGTGCCGGGGTCAACGTCCAGACTTTC.

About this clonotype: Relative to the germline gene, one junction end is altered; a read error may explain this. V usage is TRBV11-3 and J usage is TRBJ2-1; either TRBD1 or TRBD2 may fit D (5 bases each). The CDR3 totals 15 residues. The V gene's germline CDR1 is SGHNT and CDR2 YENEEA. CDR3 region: CASSLEGRVFDERSF. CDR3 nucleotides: TGTGCCAGCAGCTTAGAGGGCAGGGTTTTCGATGAGCGGTCATTC.

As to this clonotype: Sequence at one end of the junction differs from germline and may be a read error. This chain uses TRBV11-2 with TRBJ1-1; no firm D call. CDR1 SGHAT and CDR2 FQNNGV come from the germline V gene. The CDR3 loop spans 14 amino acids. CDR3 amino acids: CTSSFRDTNTEVFF. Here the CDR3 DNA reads TGTACCAGCAGCTTTAGAGACACGAACACTGAAGTTTTCTTT.

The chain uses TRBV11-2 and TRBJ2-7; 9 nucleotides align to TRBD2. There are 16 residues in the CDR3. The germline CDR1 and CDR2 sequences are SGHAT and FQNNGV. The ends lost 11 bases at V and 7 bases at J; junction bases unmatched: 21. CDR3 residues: CACTTPEREARGEQYF. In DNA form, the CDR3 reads TGTGCCTGCACGACTCCTGAGCGGGAGGCACGAGGGGAGCAGTACTTC. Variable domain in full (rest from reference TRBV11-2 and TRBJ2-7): EAGVAQSPRYKIIEKRQSVAFWCNPISGHATLYWYQQILGQGPKLLIQFQNNGVVDDSQLPKDRFSAERLKGVDSTLKIQPAKLEDSAVYLCACTTPEREARGEQYFGPGTRLTVT.

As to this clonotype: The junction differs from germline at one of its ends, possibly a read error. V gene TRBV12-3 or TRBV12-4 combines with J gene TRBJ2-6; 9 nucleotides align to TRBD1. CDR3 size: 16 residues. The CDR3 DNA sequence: TGTGCCAGCAACCCTGGACAGGGGACCGGGGTCAACGTCCTGACTTTC. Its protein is CASNPGQGTGVNVLTF.

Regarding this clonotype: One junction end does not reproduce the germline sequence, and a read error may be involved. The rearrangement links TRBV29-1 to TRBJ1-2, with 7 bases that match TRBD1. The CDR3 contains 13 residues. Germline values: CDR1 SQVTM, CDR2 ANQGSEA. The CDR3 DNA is TGCAGCGCCGTTCGGGACAGCTCGGACGGCTATACCTTC. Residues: CSAVRDSSDGYTF.

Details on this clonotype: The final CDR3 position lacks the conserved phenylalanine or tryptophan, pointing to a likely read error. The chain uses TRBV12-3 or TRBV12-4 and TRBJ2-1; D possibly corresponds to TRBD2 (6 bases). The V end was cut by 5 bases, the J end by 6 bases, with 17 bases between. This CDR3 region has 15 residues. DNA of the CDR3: TGTGCCAGCAGTCTGGCCCTAGCGACAGTCAATGAGCAGTTCTTA. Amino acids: CASSLALATVNEQFL.

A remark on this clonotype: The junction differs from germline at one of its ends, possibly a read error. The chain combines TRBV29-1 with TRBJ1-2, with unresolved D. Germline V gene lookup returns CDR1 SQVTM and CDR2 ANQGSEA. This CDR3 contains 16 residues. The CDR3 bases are TGCATCGTTGGAATTCTTAACCTAGCTCAAGACTATGGCTACACCTTC. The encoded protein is CIVGILNLAQDYGYTF.

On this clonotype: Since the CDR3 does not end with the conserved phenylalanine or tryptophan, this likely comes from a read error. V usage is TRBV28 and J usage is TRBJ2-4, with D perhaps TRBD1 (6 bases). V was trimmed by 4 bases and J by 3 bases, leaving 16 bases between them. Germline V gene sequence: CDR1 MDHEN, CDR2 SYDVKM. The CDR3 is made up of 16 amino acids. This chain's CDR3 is CASSSREQGGKNIQYS. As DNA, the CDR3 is TGTGCCAGCAGTTCCAGGGAACAGGGTGGCAAAAACATTCAGTACTCC.

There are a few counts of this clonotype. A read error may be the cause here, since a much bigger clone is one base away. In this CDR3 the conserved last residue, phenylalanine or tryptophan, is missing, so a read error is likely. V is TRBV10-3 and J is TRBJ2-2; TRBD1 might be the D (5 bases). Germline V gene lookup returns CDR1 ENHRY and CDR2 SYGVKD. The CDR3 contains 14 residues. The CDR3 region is CDTSESRGPGELFY. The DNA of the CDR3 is TGTGACACCAGTGAGTCAAGGGGTCCCGGGGAGCTGTTTTAT.

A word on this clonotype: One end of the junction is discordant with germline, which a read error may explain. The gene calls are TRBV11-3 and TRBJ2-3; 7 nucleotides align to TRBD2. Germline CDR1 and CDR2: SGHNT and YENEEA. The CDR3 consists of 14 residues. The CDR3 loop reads CASSFMTSTDTQCF. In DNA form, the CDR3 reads TGTGCCAGCAGCTTCATGACTAGCACGGATACGCAGTGTTTT.

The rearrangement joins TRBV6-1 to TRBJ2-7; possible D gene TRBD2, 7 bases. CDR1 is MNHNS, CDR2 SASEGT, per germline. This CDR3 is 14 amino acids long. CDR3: CVGSEGGDTYEQYF. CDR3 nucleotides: TGTGTCGGCAGTGAGGGGGGGGATACCTACGAGCAGTACTTC.

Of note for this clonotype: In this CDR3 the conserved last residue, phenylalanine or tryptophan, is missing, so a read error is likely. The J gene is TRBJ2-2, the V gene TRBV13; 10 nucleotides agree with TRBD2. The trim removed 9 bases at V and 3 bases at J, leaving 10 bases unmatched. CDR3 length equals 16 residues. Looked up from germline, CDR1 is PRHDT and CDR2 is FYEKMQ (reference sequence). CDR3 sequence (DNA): TGTGCCAGTAGCCCCAGACTAGCGGGTCACACCGGGGAGCTGTTTTTA. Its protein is CASSPRLAGHTGELFL.

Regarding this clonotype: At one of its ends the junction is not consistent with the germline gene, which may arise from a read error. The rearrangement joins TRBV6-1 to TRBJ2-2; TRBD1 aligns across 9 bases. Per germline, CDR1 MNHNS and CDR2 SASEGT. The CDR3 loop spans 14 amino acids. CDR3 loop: CASSTGGSAGELFF. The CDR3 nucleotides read TGTGCCAGCAGTACAGGGGGCAGCGCCGGGGAGCTATTTTTT.

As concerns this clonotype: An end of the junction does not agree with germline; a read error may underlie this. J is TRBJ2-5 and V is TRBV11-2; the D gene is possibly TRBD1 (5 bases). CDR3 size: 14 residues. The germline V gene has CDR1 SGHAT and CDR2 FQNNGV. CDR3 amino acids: CASSLEFRVEIRYF. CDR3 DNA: TGTGCCAGTAGCTTAGAGTTCAGGGTTGAGATCCGGTACTTC.

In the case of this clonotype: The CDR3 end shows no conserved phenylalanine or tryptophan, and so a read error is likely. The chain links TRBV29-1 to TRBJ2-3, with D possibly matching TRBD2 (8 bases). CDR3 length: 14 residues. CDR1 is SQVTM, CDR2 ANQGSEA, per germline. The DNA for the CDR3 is TGCATCGGCCAGGGGGGACTAGAGGCAGATACGCAGTATCTT. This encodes CIGQGGLEADTQYL.

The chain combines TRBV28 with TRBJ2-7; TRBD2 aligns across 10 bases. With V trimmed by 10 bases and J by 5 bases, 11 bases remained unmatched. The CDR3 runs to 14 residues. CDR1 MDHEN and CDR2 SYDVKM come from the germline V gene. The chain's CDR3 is CATSGSHPQDEQYF. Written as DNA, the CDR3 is TGTGCCACTAGCGGGAGCCACCCCCAAGACGAGCAGTACTTC.

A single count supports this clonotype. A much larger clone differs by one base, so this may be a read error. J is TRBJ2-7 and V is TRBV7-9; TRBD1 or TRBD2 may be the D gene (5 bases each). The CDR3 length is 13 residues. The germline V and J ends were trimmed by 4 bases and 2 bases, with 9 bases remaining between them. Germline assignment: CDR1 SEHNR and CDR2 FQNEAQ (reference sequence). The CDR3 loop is CASSWDGAYEQYF. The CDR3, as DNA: TGTGCCAGCAGCTGGGACGGAGCCTACGAGCAGTACTTC.